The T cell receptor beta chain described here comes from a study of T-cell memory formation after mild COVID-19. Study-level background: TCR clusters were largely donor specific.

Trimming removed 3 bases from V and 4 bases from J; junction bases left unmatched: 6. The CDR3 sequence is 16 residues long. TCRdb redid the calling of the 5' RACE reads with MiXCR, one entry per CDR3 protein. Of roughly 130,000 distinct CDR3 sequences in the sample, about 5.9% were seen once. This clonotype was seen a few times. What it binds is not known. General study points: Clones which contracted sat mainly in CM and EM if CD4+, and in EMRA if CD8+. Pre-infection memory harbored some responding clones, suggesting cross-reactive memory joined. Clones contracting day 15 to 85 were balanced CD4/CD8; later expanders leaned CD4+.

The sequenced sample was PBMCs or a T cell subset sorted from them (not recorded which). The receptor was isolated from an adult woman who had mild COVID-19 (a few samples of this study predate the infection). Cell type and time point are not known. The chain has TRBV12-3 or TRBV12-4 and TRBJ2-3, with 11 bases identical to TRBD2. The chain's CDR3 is CASSFWLAGGPDTQYF. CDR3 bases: TGTGCCAGCAGTTTTTGGCTAGCGGGGGGCCCAGATACGCAGTATTTT.